The 29 T cell receptor beta chains given below trace back to one sample, sequenced in a study of cytomegalovirus exposure and HLA in healthy donors. PCR primers comprised 60 Vbeta and 13 Jbeta primers. Some clones are missing from TCRdb's copy, which holds only in-frame ones; the method was immunoSEQ multiplex PCR. This table has some 150,000 clones, around 77% appearing once. Source material: PBMCs. These receptors came from a woman aged 25 to 39 in good health and CMV-seronegative.

The J gene is TRBJ1-2, the V gene TRBV19; 10 bases match TRBD1. With 5 bases clipped from V and 6 bases from J, the junction kept 15 bases outside the gene matches. The length of the CDR3 is 17 residues. Germline V gives CDR1 LNHDA, CDR2 SQIVND (reference sequence). The chain's CDR3 is CASSSGTGERRSNGYTF. CDR3 sequence (DNA): TGTGCCAGTAGTTCCGGGACAGGGGAGCGGCGGAGTAATGGCTACACCTTC.

Only a few counts were recorded for this clone. The chain combines TRBV9 with TRBJ1-6; TRBD1 matches at 7 bases. Trimming took 3 bases from V and 1 from J; bases not matched to a gene: 1. Germline V gives CDR1 SGDLS, CDR2 YYNGEE. The CDR3 sequence is 15 residues long. The CDR3 sequence: CASSAGGSYNSPLHF. Written as DNA, the CDR3 is TGTGCCAGCAGCGCAGGGGGTTCCTATAATTCACCCCTCCACTTT.

On this clone: Compared with germline, one end of the junction differs, possibly owing to a read error. The chain recombines TRBV7-8 with TRBJ1-1; 8 nucleotides line up with TRBD1. Germline V lookup: CDR1 SGHVS, CDR2 FQNEAQ. The CDR3 runs 14 residues. The CDR3 sequence: CASSSRDRNSEAFF. The CDR3 nucleotides read TGTGCCAGCAGCTCTCGGGACAGGAACAGTGAAGCTTTCTTT. The whole variable domain, filled in from reference TRBV7-8 and TRBJ1-1, reads GAGVSQSPRYKVAKRGQDVALRCDPISGHVSLFWYQQALGQGPEFLTYFQNEAQLDKSGLPSDRFFAERPEGSVSTLKIQRTQQEDSAVYLCASSSRDRNSEAFFGQGTRLTVV.

The chain couples TRBV5-1 to TRBJ2-5; 7 bases match TRBD1. CDR1 is SGHRS, CDR2 YFSETQ, per germline. This CDR3 is 14 amino acids long. The trim removed 4 bases at V and 5 bases at J, leaving 8 bases unmatched. DNA for the CDR3: TGCGCCAGCAGCAGTGTGGAAGGGGGCGAGACCCAGTACTTC. Translating it yields CASSSVEGGETQYF.

The V and J genes are TRBV7-6 and TRBJ2-5; unclear D gene. Germline CDR1 SGHVS, CDR2 FNYEAQ. V lost 1 base to trimming and J lost 8 bases, with 17 bases between them. The length of the CDR3 is 15 residues. The CDR3 DNA sequence: TGTGCCAGCAGCTTAGGCGGTGCGGCCAAGAGAACCCAGTACTTC. Amino acids: CASSLGGAAKRTQYF.

The gene calls are TRBV6-6 and TRBJ2-7, with a weak D call TRBD2 (6 bases). With 2 bases removed from V and 1 base from J, the gap between germline ends came to 12 bases. The CDR3 covers 15 residues. Looked up from germline, CDR1 is MNHNY and CDR2 is SVGAGI (reference sequence). The CDR3 DNA follows: TGTGCCAGCAGTTACAATTGGGAGGCTTCCTACGAGCAGTACTTC. The encoded protein is CASSYNWEASYEQYF.

The rearrangement joins TRBV2 to TRBJ2-1; 8 bases line up with TRBD2. Per the germline V gene, CDR1 is SNHLY and CDR2 is FYNNEI. With 6 bases clipped from V and 10 bases from J, the junction kept 5 bases outside the gene matches. The CDR3 totals 12 residues. The CDR3 reads CASRGLVVEQFF. Written as DNA, the CDR3 is TGTGCCAGCAGGGGACTAGTTGTAGAGCAGTTCTTC.

V is TRBV6-5 and J is TRBJ2-3; 10 bases are a match to TRBD2. V trimming: 10 bases; J trimming: 6 bases; junction bases outside the gene matches: 7. CDR1 is MNHEY and CDR2 is SVGAGI in the germline V gene. The CDR3 is 13 amino acids. The CDR3, as DNA: TGTGCCACCCGACTAGCGGGTAGCGATACGCAGTATTTT. The encoded protein is CATRLAGSDTQYF.

This chain joins TRBV9 and TRBJ2-1, with 10 bases aligning to TRBD2. This CDR3 region has 19 residues. V lost 0 bases to trimming and J lost 3 bases; unmatched junction nucleotides: 12. Germline CDR1 reads SGDLS; CDR2 reads YYNGEE. CDR3 loop: CASSVVSAGGPLNYNEQFF. Here the CDR3 DNA reads TGTGCCAGCAGCGTAGTCTCAGCGGGGGGGCCGCTAAACTACAATGAGCAGTTCTTC.

There are a few counts of this clone. The chain joins TRBV4-1 to TRBJ2-1; D is possibly TRBD2 (6 bases). Germline CDR1 is MGHRA and CDR2 is YSYEKL. V lost 6 bases and J 4 bases, leaving 13 bases between the germline ends. The CDR3 has 14 amino acids. CDR3 sequence reads: CASRDTGGYNEQFF. The CDR3 nucleotides are TGCGCCAGCAGGGACACCGGGGGTTACAATGAGCAGTTCTTC.

CDR3 bases: TGCGCCAGCAACCCTCGGGGGGGGAACACCGGGGAGCTGTTTTTT. Translation: CASNPRGGNTGELFF. The chain carries TRBV5-1 and TRBJ2-2; 8 bases map to TRBD2. The CDR3 totals 15 residues. Germline assignment: CDR1 SGHRS and CDR2 YFSETQ. V shed 6 bases and J 1 base; nucleotides not matched to a gene: 5.

This chain links TRBV9 with TRBJ1-2; 12 bases are shared with TRBD1. V lost 0 bases to trimming and J lost 4 bases; unmatched junction nucleotides: 13. The CDR3 sequence is 19 residues long. The germline gives CDR1 SGDLS, CDR2 YYNGEE. In DNA form, the CDR3 reads TGTGCCAGCAGCGTAGGAGGAGCGGGACAGGGGGCCGAACTCTATGGCTACACCTTC. Amino acids: CASSVGGAGQGAELYGYTF.

This clone was seen only once. The genes are TRBV30 and TRBJ2-1; D ambiguous. Between the trimmed V and J ends, which lost 0 bases and 6 bases, there was a span of 6 bases. The CDR3 runs to 12 residues. CDR1 GTSNPN and CDR2 SVGIG come from the germline V gene (reference sequence). CDR3 region: CAWSVSSNEQFF. The CDR3 DNA sequence: TGTGCCTGGAGTGTATCATCCAATGAGCAGTTCTTC.

The genes are TRBV28 and TRBJ2-5; 8 nucleotides align to TRBD1. CDR3 length: 16 residues. Germline-derived CDR1 and CDR2 are MDHEN and SYDVKM. V gave up 1 base and J gave up 0 bases; unmatched junction bases: 4. The CDR3 is CASSLFGQGDQETQYF. The CDR3 DNA is TGTGCCAGCAGTTTATTCGGACAGGGAGACCAAGAGACCCAGTACTTC.

This clone has at least ten counts. The chain joins TRBV4-3 to TRBJ2-3; D gene uncertain. V was pared by 4 bases and J by 1 base, with 9 bases between. The CDR3 has 14 residues. Germline V lookup: CDR1 LGHNA, CDR2 YSLEER. DNA of the CDR3: TGCGCCAGCAGCCTGGGCTCCCGCACAGATACGCAGTATTTT. Translated: CASSLGSRTDTQYF.

The gene calls are TRBV6-1 and TRBJ1-2; D is unresolved. With 1 base removed from V and 8 bases from J, the gap between germline ends came to 11 bases. Germline CDR1 and CDR2: MNHNS and SASEGT. The length of the CDR3 is 13 residues. This CDR3 is CASSEVAPRGYTF. DNA for the CDR3: TGTGCCAGCAGTGAAGTAGCCCCTAGGGGCTACACCTTC.

CDR3 coding DNA: TGTGCCAGCAGCTTCTCGACAGGGGCAGACAATGAGCAGTTCTTC. It translates to CASSFSTGADNEQFF. The rearrangement uses TRBV9 and TRBJ2-1; 8 positions match TRBD1. The CDR3 runs to 15 residues. Trimming took 4 bases from V and 5 from J; bases not matched to a gene: 8. CDR1 is SGDLS, CDR2 YYNGEE, per germline.

V is TRBV2 and J is TRBJ2-1; 7 bases are shared with TRBD1. Germline V gene lookup returns CDR1 SNHLY and CDR2 FYNNEI. V lost 5 bases and J lost 4; bases outside the gene matches: 2. This CDR3 comprises 13 residues. CDR3 amino acids: CASSTTGYNEQFF. Written as DNA, the CDR3 is TGTGCCAGCAGTACGACAGGGTACAATGAGCAGTTCTTC.

The V and J genes are TRBV5-1 and TRBJ2-7; 12 bases agree with TRBD2. The CDR3 is 16 amino acids. J was trimmed by 6 bases and V by 2 bases; bases with no gene match: 9. The germline gives CDR1 SGHRS, CDR2 YFSETQ. The CDR3 DNA reads as TGCGCCAGCAGCTTTGGTCTAGCGGGAGGGCCCGTCGAGCAGTACTTC. Residues: CASSFGLAGGPVEQYF. Supplemented by reference TRBV5-1 and TRBJ2-7, the full variable domain reads KAGVTQTPRYLIKTRGQQVTLSCSPISGHRSVSWYQQTPGQGLQFLFEYFSETQRNKGNFPGRFSGRQFSNSRSEMNVSTLELGDSALYLCASSFGLAGGPVEQYFGPGTRLTVT.

V and J are TRBV6-6 and TRBJ2-2; 9 nucleotides agree with TRBD1. The CDR3 spans 16 residues. Losses at the gene ends were 5 bases for V and 3 bases for J; bases not matched to a gene: 7. Germline lookup yields CDR1 MNHNY and CDR2 SVGAGI (reference sequence). CDR3 sequence (DNA): TGTGCCAGCAGTCCAGATAGGACAGGGGACACCGGGGAGCTGTTTTTT. This sequence encodes CASSPDRTGDTGELFF.

In its sample, this clone was seen a few times. The V gene is TRBV6-5, the J gene TRBJ2-1; 10 bases align to TRBD2. The trim removed 0 bases at V and 3 bases at J, leaving 2 bases unmatched. This CDR3 has 16 amino acids. The germline gives CDR1 MNHEY, CDR2 SVGAGI. The chain's CDR3 is CASSYSGTSVYNEQFF. The CDR3 coding sequence is TGTGCCAGCAGTTACTCCGGGACTAGCGTCTACAATGAGCAGTTCTTC.

V is TRBV28 and J is TRBJ1-5; D is perhaps TRBD1 (5 bases). The CDR3 has 15 residues. Germline V gene lookup returns CDR1 MDHEN and CDR2 SYDVKM. V lost 4 bases to trimming and J lost 5 bases, with 15 bases between them. CDR3: CASSSRGLGDQPQHF. CDR3 sequence (DNA): TGTGCCAGCAGTTCGAGGGGACTAGGGGATCAGCCCCAGCATTTT.

V gene TRBV18 combines with J gene TRBJ2-3; 11 bases are a match to TRBD2. The CDR3 runs to 18 residues. The V segment lost 0 bases and the J segment 4 bases; nucleotides outside the gene matches: 9. Per the germline V gene, CDR1 is KGHSH and CDR2 is LQKENI. The CDR3 DNA sequence: TGTGCCAGCTCACCACCCCGGACTAGCGGGTTTCGCGCAGATACGCAGTATTTT. It is translated as CASSPPRTSGFRADTQYF.

The chain joins TRBV27 to TRBJ1-2; possible D gene TRBD1, 6 bases. Germline V gene lookup returns CDR1 MNHEY and CDR2 SMNVEV (reference sequence). V lost 6 bases, J lost 3 bases, and 8 bases lay in between. CDR3 length: 12 amino acids. CDR3 in DNA: TGTGCCAGCAGGCAGGGGCACTATGGCTACACCTTC. It specifies CASRQGHYGYTF.

The rearrangement links TRBV15 to TRBJ1-4; 8 bases align to TRBD1. From germline, CDR1 is LNHNV and CDR2 YYDKDF (reference sequence). CDR3 length: 14 amino acids. Germline trimming cut 5 bases from V and 8 bases from J; bases unmatched to any gene: 7. The CDR3 DNA sequence: TGTGCCACCAGCTTTGACAGGGGTTCAGAAAAACTGTTTTTT. Translating gives CATSFDRGSEKLFF.

Here the CDR3 DNA reads TGCGCCAGCAGCCAAGAGACAGGTAGCGGCTACACCTTC. This gives the protein CASSQETGSGYTF. The chain carries TRBV4-3 and TRBJ1-2, with D maybe TRBD1 (6 bases). The ends were cut back, 0 bases at V and 8 bases at J, with 10 bases in the middle. The CDR3 sequence is 13 residues long. Germline V CDR1 and CDR2: LGHNA, YSLEER.

CDR3 residues: CASSQEEGTSSYEQFF. CDR3 DNA sequence: TGTGCCAGCAGCCAAGAGGAGGGGACTAGTTCCTATGAGCAGTTCTTC. The V and J genes are TRBV4-2 and TRBJ2-1; 8 bases align to TRBD2. Unmatched junction bases numbered 9, after V lost 0 bases and J lost 8 bases. The CDR3 runs to 16 residues. CDR1 is LGHNA and CDR2 is YNFKEQ in the germline V gene.

The chain uses TRBV11-3 and TRBJ2-7; D is ambiguous. The CDR3 is 15 residues long. In germline, CDR1 is SGHNT, CDR2 YENEEA. V was shortened by 1 base and J by 5 bases, with 15 bases between the two germline ends. The CDR3 DNA sequence: TGTGCCAGCAGCTTAGGCGATTCCCTATACGACGAGCAGTACTTC. This codes for CASSLGDSLYDEQYF.

This chain connects TRBV23-1 to TRBJ1-3, with D unclear. TRBV23-1 is an open reading frame, and its role is uncertain. The CDR3 is made up of 16 amino acids. V was clipped by 0 bases and J by 0 bases, with 9 bases between them. This CDR3 is CASSQSGGDSGNTIYF. The CDR3 DNA is TGCGCCAGCAGTCAATCAGGAGGTGACTCTGGAAACACCATATATTTT.